The 27 T cell receptor beta chains reported below all come from one sample, sequenced in a study of blood T cell repertoires in COVID-19. TCRdb's table, derived via immunoSEQ multiplex PCR, lists solely in-frame clones and lacks some. The data hold about 210,000 clones, with approximately 86% observed a single time. The sequenced sample was PBMCs or T cells enriched from blood (not recorded which). All receptors derive from a woman aged 25 to 39 who had been exposed to COVID-19.

The rearrangement links TRBV2 to TRBJ2-5; tentatively, D is TRBD2 (5 bases). The CDR3 has 13 amino acids. Germline assignment: CDR1 SNHLY and CDR2 FYNNEI. V shed 6 bases and J shed 5 bases, with 13 bases lying between them. The CDR3 is CASRVQLVETQYF. CDR3 bases: TGTGCCAGCAGGGTCCAACTAGTGGAGACCCAGTACTTC.

This clone was recorded once. The chain combines TRBV2 with TRBJ2-7; 8 bases line up with TRBD1. Germline V gene lookup returns CDR1 SNHLY and CDR2 FYNNEI. J gave up 2 bases and V 8 bases, and 11 bases lay outside the gene matches. The CDR3 is 15 residues long. CDR3 region: CASVHRDRLTYEQYF. For the CDR3, the DNA is TGTGCCAGCGTACACCGGGACAGGTTGACCTACGAGCAGTACTTC.

The chain is built from TRBV3-1 (or the pseudogene TRBV3-2) and TRBJ2-4, with TRBD2 identical over 7 bases. CDR1 is LGHDT and CDR2 is YNNKEL in the germline V gene (reference sequence). The CDR3 contains 13 residues. V was clipped by 0 bases and J by 9 bases; unmatched bases: 2. The DNA for the CDR3 is TGTGCCAGCAGCCAAGAAGCGGGAAGCATTCAGTACTTC. This codes for CASSQEAGSIQYF.

This clone has only a few counts. V is TRBV19 and J is TRBJ1-2; perhaps TRBD1 as D (5 bases). CDR1 is LNHDA and CDR2 is SQIVND in the germline V gene (reference sequence). This CDR3 comprises 14 residues. The V end lost 9 bases, the J end lost 5 bases, and 19 bases lay between the germline ends. For the CDR3, the DNA is TGTGCCAGCTCCCCGGGGGGGTCAGAGTATGGCTACACCTTC. Its translation is CASSPGGSEYGYTF.

Concerning this clone: The same CDR3 is also encoded by other DNA sequences in this sample. The chain uses TRBV20-1 and TRBJ1-2, with D perhaps matching TRBD1 (5 bases). The CDR3 is 11 residues long. The germline gives CDR1 DFQATT, CDR2 SNEGSKA (reference sequence). The V end lost 6 bases, the J end lost 4 bases, and 9 bases lay between the germline ends. The CDR3 DNA sequence: TGCAGTGCGCCGGACACCTATGGCTACACCTTC. This encodes CSAPDTYGYTF.

The chain couples TRBV6-5 to TRBJ2-1, with a tentative D call TRBD2 (6 bases). Trimming took off 5 bases at V and 1 base at J, with 9 bases between the two ends. CDR1 and CDR2 from the germline V gene are MNHEY and SVGAGI. The CDR3 extends over 14 amino acids. The CDR3 loop reads CASSMGLSYNEQFF. The CDR3 DNA reads TGTGCCAGCAGTATGGGACTTTCCTACAATGAGCAGTTCTTC.

V and J are TRBV10-3 and TRBJ1-2, with 9 nucleotides matching TRBD1. With 7 bases clipped from V and 5 bases from J, the junction kept 8 bases outside the gene matches. The CDR3 has 14 amino acids. Germline V gives CDR1 ENHRY, CDR2 SYGVKD. The CDR3 reads CAITEGQGYYGYTF. The CDR3 DNA is TGTGCCATCACCGAGGGACAGGGCTATTATGGCTACACCTTC.

The V and J genes are TRBV4-2 and TRBJ2-1, with D maybe TRBD2 (5 bases). Trimming cost V 1 base and J 0 bases, with 16 bases left between them. The V gene's germline CDR1 is LGHNA and CDR2 YNFKEQ. CDR3 size: 18 residues. The CDR3 DNA reads TGTGCCAGCAGCCAAGCAAGGGTTTGGGAGAGCTCCTACAATGAGCAGTTCTTC. As protein: CASSQARVWESSYNEQFF.

The chain has TRBV7-8 and TRBJ2-7; D perhaps matches TRBD1 (5 bases). V lost 1 base and J 2 bases, leaving 12 bases between the germline ends. CDR3 size: 15 residues. CDR1 is SGHVS and CDR2 is FQNEAQ in the germline V gene. The CDR3 DNA reads TGTGCCAGCAGCTTAGGGTCCAGGGTAGCCTACGAGCAGTACTTC. It yields the protein CASSLGSRVAYEQYF.

This chain links TRBV9 with TRBJ2-3; no reliable D call. Germline V lookup: CDR1 SGDLS, CDR2 YYNGEE. The CDR3 runs 13 residues. V lost 4 bases and J 0 bases, leaving 6 bases between the germline ends. This CDR3 is CASSTTSTDTQYF. Written as DNA, the CDR3 is TGTGCCAGCAGCACTACTAGCACAGATACGCAGTATTTT. The whole variable domain, remainder taken from reference TRBV9 and TRBJ2-3, is DSGVTQTPKHLITATGQRVTLRCSPRSGDLSVYWYQQSLDQGLQFLIQYYNGEERAKGNILERFSAQQFPDLHSELNLSSLELGDSALYFCASSTTSTDTQYFGPGTRLTVL.

The gene calls are TRBV18 and TRBJ1-4; TRBD1 agrees at 7 bases. J lost 4 bases, V lost 6 bases, and 8 bases had no gene match. From germline, CDR1 is KGHSH and CDR2 LQKENI. The CDR3 totals 15 residues. The CDR3 sequence: CASSADRAGNEKLFF. The CDR3 nucleotides read TGTGCCAGCTCGGCCGACAGGGCTGGTAATGAAAAACTGTTTTTT.

This clone was detected once. The J gene is TRBJ1-1, the V gene TRBV11-2; 9 bases map to TRBD1. The CDR3 is 15 amino acids. Germline loops: CDR1 SGHAT, CDR2 FQNNGV. The ends lost 5 bases at V and 4 bases at J; junction bases unmatched: 8. CDR3 bases: TGTGCCAGCAGCCAGCGACAGGGGGAAGGCACTGAAGCTTTCTTT. Encoded protein: CASSQRQGEGTEAFF.

This clone was detected once. The rearrangement uses TRBV19 and TRBJ1-6; 9 nucleotides match TRBD1. The CDR3 covers 16 residues. Germline values: CDR1 LNHDA, CDR2 SQIVND (reference sequence). The ends lost 6 bases at V and 6 bases at J; junction bases unmatched: 9. The DNA for the CDR3 is TGTGCCAGTAGAAACCCGACAGGGGGTGCTAATTCACCCCTCCACTTT. Its translation is CASRNPTGGANSPLHF.

This clone was detected only a few times. V usage is TRBV21-1 and J usage is TRBJ1-6. TRBV21-1 is a recognized pseudogene. This CDR3 comprises 17 residues. CDR3 sequence (DNA): TGTGCCAGCATCCAAAAAACCGGTCTAAACCTCCATTCGGCCCTCCACTTT. It encodes CASIQKTGLNLHSALHF.

The chain is built from TRBV2 and TRBJ1-5, with 9 bases aligning to TRBD1. The germline V gene encodes CDR1 SNHLY and CDR2 FYNNEI. J was trimmed by 3 bases and V by 8 bases; bases with no gene match: 8. This CDR3 is built from 15 residues. The CDR3 nucleotides read TGTGCCAGCGGGGAAACAGGGGGCCCCAATCAGCCCCAGCATTTT. Translation: CASGETGGPNQPQHF.

This clone was recorded once. At the DNA level, this CDR3 is encoded by other sequences in the same sample as well. The V call is TRBV24-1, the J call TRBJ2-1; D is perhaps TRBD1 (5 bases). This CDR3 region has 15 residues. The V end lost 2 bases, the J end lost 0 bases, and 7 bases lay between the germline ends. CDR1 and CDR2 (germline): KGHDR, SFDVKD. The CDR3 bases are TGTGCCACCAGTGATTATAGGGGCTCCTACAATGAGCAGTTCTTC. Translated, it gives CATSDYRGSYNEQFF.

The V call is TRBV5-1, the J call TRBJ1-2, with D uncertain. CDR3 length: 14 residues. Trimming took 4 bases from V and 0 from J, leaving 10 bases between them. Germline V lookup: CDR1 SGHRS, CDR2 YFSETQ. DNA of the CDR3: TGCGCCAGCAGCCCTCTTCAGTCTAACTATGGCTACACCTTC. Its protein product is CASSPLQSNYGYTF.

The chain couples TRBV7-9 to TRBJ1-6; D perhaps matches TRBD1 (5 bases). This CDR3 contains 15 residues. Germline assignment: CDR1 SEHNR and CDR2 FQNEAQ (reference sequence). V was pared by 3 bases and J by 7 bases, with 13 bases between. The CDR3 loop is CASSFREGGNSPLHF. The DNA of the CDR3 is TGTGCCAGCAGCTTCAGGGAGGGAGGGAATTCACCCCTCCACTTT.

The chain is built from TRBV2 and TRBJ1-2; D unresolved. V shed 6 bases and J shed 4 bases, with 15 bases lying between them. There are 14 residues in the CDR3. Germline CDR1 reads SNHLY; CDR2 reads FYNNEI. The CDR3 sequence is CASRPRESAYGYTF. CDR3 nucleotides: TGTGCCAGCAGACCTCGGGAGTCCGCCTATGGCTACACCTTC.

The rearrangement joins TRBV18 to TRBJ1-6; 7 nucleotides match TRBD1. V trimming: 2 bases; J trimming: 5 bases; junction bases outside the gene matches: 6. Germline V CDR1 and CDR2: KGHSH, LQKENI. This CDR3 comprises 16 residues. The CDR3 loop reads CASSPGGRGDNSPLHF. CDR3 in DNA: TGTGCCAGCTCACCAGGGGGCAGGGGGGATAATTCACCCCTCCACTTT.

This clone turned up a few times. The V gene is TRBV19, the J gene TRBJ1-2, with 8 bases that match TRBD1. This CDR3 region has 15 residues. J lost 4 bases, V lost 1 base, and 5 bases had no gene match. Germline V gene lookup returns CDR1 LNHDA and CDR2 SQIVND (reference sequence). CDR3 in amino acids: CASSIGGQEVYGYTF. The CDR3 DNA reads as TGTGCCAGTAGTATAGGGGGACAGGAGGTCTATGGCTACACCTTC.

This chain links TRBV7-3 with TRBJ2-1; D call uncertain. V was shortened by 1 base and J by 0 bases, with 7 bases between the two germline ends. The CDR3 length is 15 residues. Germline-derived CDR1 and CDR2 are SGHTA and FQGTGA. Here the CDR3 DNA reads TGTGCCAGCAGCTTAATAGGAGCCTCCTACAATGAGCAGTTCTTC. Translating gives CASSLIGASYNEQFF.

This clone was detected once. The chain is built from TRBV18 and TRBJ2-3; 14 bases fit TRBD2. The CDR3 runs to 17 residues. Germline V gives CDR1 KGHSH, CDR2 LQKENI. The V gene end was trimmed by 3 bases and the J gene end by 2 bases; junction bases not matched to a gene: 4. The DNA of the CDR3 is TGTGCCAGCTCACCGGGACTAGCGGGGGATTCCACAGATACGCAGTATTTT. Translation gives CASSPGLAGDSTDTQYF. Supplemented by reference TRBV18 and TRBJ2-3, the full variable domain reads NAGVMQNPRHLVRRRGQEARLRCSPMKGHSHVYWYRQLPEEGLKFMVYLQKENIIDESGMPKERFSAEFPKEGPSILRIQQVVRGDSAAYFCASSPGLAGDSTDTQYFGPGTRLTVL.

A word on this clone: Other DNA sequences in the sample encode the same CDR3. The V and J genes are TRBV2 and TRBJ1-6, with 7 bases aligning to TRBD1. V trimming: 3 bases; J trimming: 6 bases; junction bases outside the gene matches: 2. The CDR3 spans 14 residues. Germline V gives CDR1 SNHLY, CDR2 FYNNEI. The chain's CDR3 is CASSEAGGNSPLHF. The DNA of the CDR3 is TGTGCCAGCAGTGAGGCAGGGGGTAATTCACCCCTCCACTTT.

The rearrangement uses TRBV19 and TRBJ1-4; D is unclear. The germline gives CDR1 LNHDA, CDR2 SQIVND (reference sequence). This CDR3 has 15 amino acids. Trimming pared 3 bases from V and 2 bases from J, leaving 10 bases between. For the CDR3, the DNA is TGTGCCAGTAGTATTTCGGCTAGGACTAATGAAAAACTGTTTTTT. This sequence encodes CASSISARTNEKLFF.

The V call is TRBV27, the J call TRBJ1-2, with 8 nucleotides matching TRBD1. The CDR3 totals 14 residues. V lost 3 bases and J lost 7; bases outside the gene matches: 7. Per the germline V gene, CDR1 is MNHEY and CDR2 is SMNVEV (reference sequence). The CDR3 coding sequence is TGTGCCAGCAGTTTGCAGGGGGCTATGGGTGGCTACACCTTC. It specifies CASSLQGAMGGYTF.

The CDR3 loop reads CASSLVSGGGDEQFF. The CDR3 DNA reads TGTGCCAGCAGCTTGGTTAGCGGGGGAGGGGATGAGCAGTTCTTC. The chain couples TRBV5-4 to TRBJ2-1; TRBD2 aligns across 9 bases. V was clipped by 0 bases and J by 8 bases; unmatched bases: 6. Germline CDR1 and CDR2: SGHNT and YYREEE (reference sequence). This CDR3 has 15 residues.